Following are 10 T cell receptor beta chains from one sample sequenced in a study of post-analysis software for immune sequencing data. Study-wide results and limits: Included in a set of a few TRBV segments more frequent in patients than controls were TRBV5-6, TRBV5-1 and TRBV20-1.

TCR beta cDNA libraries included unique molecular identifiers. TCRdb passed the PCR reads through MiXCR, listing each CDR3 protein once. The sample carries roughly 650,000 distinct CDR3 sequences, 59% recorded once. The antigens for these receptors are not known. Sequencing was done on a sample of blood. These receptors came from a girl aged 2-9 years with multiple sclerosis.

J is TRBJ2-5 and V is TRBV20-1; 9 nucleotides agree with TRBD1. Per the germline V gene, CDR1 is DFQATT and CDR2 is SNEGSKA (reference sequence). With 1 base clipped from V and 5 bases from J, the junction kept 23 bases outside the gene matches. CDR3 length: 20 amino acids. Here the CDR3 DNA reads TGCAGTGCTAGAGTTTTCCCCCCCCGGACAGGGGCGATCCAAGGGGAGACCCAGTACTTC. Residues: CSARVFPPRTGAIQGETQYF.

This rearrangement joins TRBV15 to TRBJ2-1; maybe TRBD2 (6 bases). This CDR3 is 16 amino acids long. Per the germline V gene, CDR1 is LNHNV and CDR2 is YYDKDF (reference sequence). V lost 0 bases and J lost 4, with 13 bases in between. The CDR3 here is CATSRDPAGRYNEQFF. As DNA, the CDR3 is TGTGCCACCAGCAGAGATCCGGCGGGACGTTACAATGAGCAGTTCTTC.

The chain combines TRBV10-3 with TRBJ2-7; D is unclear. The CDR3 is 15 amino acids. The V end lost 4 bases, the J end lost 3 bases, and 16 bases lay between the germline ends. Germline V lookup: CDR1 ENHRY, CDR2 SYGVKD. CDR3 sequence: CAISGLFSPNYEQYF. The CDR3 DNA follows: TGTGCCATCAGTGGTCTCTTCAGCCCCAACTACGAGCAGTACTTC.

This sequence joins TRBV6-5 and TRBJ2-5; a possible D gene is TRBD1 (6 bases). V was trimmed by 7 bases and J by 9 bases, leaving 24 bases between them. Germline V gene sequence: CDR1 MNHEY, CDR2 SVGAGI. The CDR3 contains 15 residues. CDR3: CASKEDSSQETSQYF. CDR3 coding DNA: TGTGCCAGCAAAGAGGACAGTAGTCAAGAAACCTCCCAGTACTTC.

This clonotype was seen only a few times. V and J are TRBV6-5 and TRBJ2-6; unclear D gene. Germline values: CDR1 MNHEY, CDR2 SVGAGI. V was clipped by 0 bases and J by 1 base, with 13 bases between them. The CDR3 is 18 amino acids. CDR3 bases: TGTGCCAGCAGTTACTCTGAAGGGTTTCGGTCTGGGGCCAACGTCCTGACTTTC. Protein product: CASSYSEGFRSGANVLTF.

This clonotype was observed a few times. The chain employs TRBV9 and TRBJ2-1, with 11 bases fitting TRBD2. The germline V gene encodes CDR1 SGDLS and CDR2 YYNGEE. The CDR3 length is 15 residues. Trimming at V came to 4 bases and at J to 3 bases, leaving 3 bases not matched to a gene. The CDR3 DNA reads TGTGCCAGCAGCATACTAGCGGGGGACTACAATGAGCAGTTCTTC. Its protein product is CASSILAGDYNEQFF. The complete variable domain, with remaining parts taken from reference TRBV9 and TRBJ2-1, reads DSGVTQTPKHLITATGQRVTLRCSPRSGDLSVYWYQQSLDQGLQFLIQYYNGEERAKGNILERFSAQQFPDLHSELNLSSLELGDSALYFCASSILAGDYNEQFFGPGTRLTVL.

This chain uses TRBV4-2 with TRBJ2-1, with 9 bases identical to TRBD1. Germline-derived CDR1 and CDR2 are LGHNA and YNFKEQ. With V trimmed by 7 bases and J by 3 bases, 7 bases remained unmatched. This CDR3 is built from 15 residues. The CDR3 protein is CASNVGQGNYNEQFF. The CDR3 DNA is TGTGCCAGCAATGTAGGACAGGGGAACTACAATGAGCAGTTCTTC.

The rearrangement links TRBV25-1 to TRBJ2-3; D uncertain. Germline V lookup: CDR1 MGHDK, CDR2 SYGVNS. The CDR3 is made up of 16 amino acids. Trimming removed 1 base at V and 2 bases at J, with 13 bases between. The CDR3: CASSELERYYTDTQYF. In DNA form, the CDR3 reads TGTGCCAGCAGTGAATTAGAGCGATATTACACAGATACGCAGTATTTT. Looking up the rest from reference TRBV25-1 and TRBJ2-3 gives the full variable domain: EADIYQTPRYLVIGTGKKITLECSQTMGHDKMYWYQQDPGMELHLIHYSYGVNSTEKGDLSSESTVSRIRTEHFPLTLESARPSHTSQYLCASSELERYYTDTQYFGPGTRLTVL.

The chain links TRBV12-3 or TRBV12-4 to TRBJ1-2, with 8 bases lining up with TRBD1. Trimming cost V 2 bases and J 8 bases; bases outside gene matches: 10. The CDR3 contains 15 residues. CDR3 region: CASSLRQGSSTGYTF. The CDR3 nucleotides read TGTGCCAGCAGTTTAAGACAGGGGAGTTCTACGGGCTACACCTTC.

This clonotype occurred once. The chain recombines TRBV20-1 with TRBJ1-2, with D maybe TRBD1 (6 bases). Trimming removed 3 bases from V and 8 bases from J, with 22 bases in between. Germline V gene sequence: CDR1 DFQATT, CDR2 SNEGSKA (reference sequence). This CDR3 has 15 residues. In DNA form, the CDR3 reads TGCAGTGCTAGTTACCTAGGGAAGGGGGAGGAGGGCTACACCTTC. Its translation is CSASYLGKGEEGYTF.